The 13 T cell receptor beta chains listed next were all sequenced from one sample in a study of graft-versus-host responses after intestinal transplantation. Researchers placed roughly 200,000 CFSE-labeled responder cells in culture with roughly 200,000 irradiated, violet-dye-labeled stimulator cells. Assay: immunoSEQ multiplex PCR; the TCRdb copy retains only in-frame clones and omits some. The repertoire holds about 12,000 clones, with 30% to 35% as singletons. Sequencing was performed on alloreactive CD8+ T cells from a mixed lymphocyte reaction culture, taken before intestinal transplant. Subset here: CFSE-low proliferating T cells sorted from roughly six-day pre-transplant mixed lymphocyte reaction (GvH or HvG direction). These receptor sequences come from a human patient who received an intestinal transplant.

This rearrangement joins TRBV9 to TRBJ1-5; D gene unclear. CDR1 is SGDLS, CDR2 YYNGEE, per germline. V dropped 3 bases and J dropped 3 bases, with 10 bases sitting between them. This CDR3 spans 14 amino acids. The CDR3 coding sequence is TGTGCCAGCAGCGACGGGAGTAACAATCAGCCCCAGCATTTT. Protein: CASSDGSNNQPQHF.

There are a few counts of this clone. This chain connects TRBV6-5 to TRBJ2-7; D perhaps matches TRBD2 (6 bases). Germline CDR1 MNHEY, CDR2 SVGAGI. The V end was cut by 3 bases, the J end by 4 bases, with 16 bases between. This CDR3 is 15 amino acids long. CDR3 sequence reads: CASSYRGSYLYEQYF. CDR3 bases: TGTGCCAGCAGTTATCGGGGGAGTTATTTATACGAGCAGTACTTC.

A few counts support this clone. The chain employs TRBV27 and TRBJ2-1, with a possible D match to TRBD2 (6 bases). Germline values: CDR1 MNHEY, CDR2 SMNVEV (reference sequence). This CDR3 is 15 amino acids long. Trimming removed 6 bases from V and 5 bases from J, with 17 bases in between. The CDR3 sequence is CASSLATSPHNEQFF. DNA of the CDR3: TGTGCCAGCAGCCTCGCGACTAGTCCCCACAATGAGCAGTTCTTC.

V and J are TRBV4-3 and TRBJ2-5; D is uncertain. V shed 0 bases and J shed 2 bases, with 13 bases lying between them. This CDR3 is built from 16 residues. The germline CDR1 and CDR2 sequences are LGHNA and YSLEER. The CDR3 is CASSQDLNILQETQYF. In nucleotides, the CDR3 is TGCGCCAGCAGCCAAGATTTAAACATCTTACAAGAGACCCAGTACTTC.

This clone has more than one count but fewer than ten. The chain has TRBV27 and TRBJ2-1; unclear D gene. The V gene's germline CDR1 is MNHEY and CDR2 SMNVEV (reference sequence). Trimming took 2 bases from V and 5 from J, leaving 7 bases between them. The CDR3 length is 13 residues. CDR3 region: CASSLGSNNEQFF. DNA for the CDR3: TGTGCCAGCAGTTTAGGCTCGAACAATGAGCAGTTCTTC.

This clone was counted only a few times. The chain is built from TRBV27 and TRBJ1-1; D call uncertain. V was shortened by 2 bases and J by 1 base, with 14 bases between the two germline ends. Germline V gene lookup returns CDR1 MNHEY and CDR2 SMNVEV (reference sequence). The CDR3 spans 16 residues. CDR3 loop: CASSLRSGYWNTEAFF. CDR3 coding DNA: TGTGCCAGCAGTTTACGATCAGGCTACTGGAACACTGAAGCTTTCTTT.

This clone was observed a few times. The chain couples TRBV23-1 to TRBJ2-4, with TRBD1 as a possible D gene (6 bases). TRBV23-1 is annotated as an ORF whose role is uncertain. With 5 bases removed from V and 6 bases from J, the gap between germline ends came to 17 bases. CDR3 size: 15 residues. The CDR3 protein is CASSYTGKTLNIQYF. CDR3 DNA: TGCGCCAGCAGTTACACAGGGAAAACCCTAAACATTCAGTACTTC.

The table lists this clone with a few counts. V gene TRBV19 combines with J gene TRBJ2-1; D unclear. Germline V gives CDR1 LNHDA, CDR2 SQIVND (reference sequence). This CDR3 has 15 amino acids. V gave up 1 base and J gave up 0 bases, with 7 bases separating them. The CDR3 is CASSIGLSSYNEQFF. CDR3 in DNA: TGTGCCAGTAGTATAGGTTTGAGCTCCTACAATGAGCAGTTCTTC. The full variable domain, rest sourced from reference TRBV19 and TRBJ2-1, is DGGITQSPKYLFRKEGQNVTLSCEQNLNHDAMYWYRQDPGQGLRLIYYSQIVNDFQKGDIAEGYSVSREKKESFPLTVTSAQKNPTAFYLCASSIGLSSYNEQFFGPGTRLTVL.

The table lists this clone with a few counts. The rearrangement joins TRBV5-7 to TRBJ2-7; D is uncertain. TRBV5-7 is designated an ORF whose function remains uncertain. The V and J ends lost 3 bases and 3 bases respectively, with 13 bases between them. The length of the CDR3 is 14 residues. The CDR3 nucleotides are TGTGCCAGCAGCTGGGGAATTTCAAACTACGAGCAGTACTTC. Translation: CASSWGISNYEQYF.

The chain employs TRBV28 and TRBJ2-4; no clear D. The germline gives CDR1 MDHEN, CDR2 SYDVKM. The CDR3 runs 15 residues. The V end was cut by 2 bases, the J end by 0 bases, with 8 bases between. CDR3: CASSLGAVAKNIQYF. The CDR3 nucleotides read TGTGCCAGCAGTTTAGGCGCCGTAGCCAAAAACATTCAGTACTTC. Full variable domain (rest looked up from reference TRBV28 and TRBJ2-4): DVKVTQSSRYLVKRTGEKVFLECVQDMDHENMFWYRQDPGLGLRLIYFSYDVKMKEKGDIPEGYSVSREKKERFSLILESASTNQTSMYLCASSLGAVAKNIQYFGAGTRLSVL.

This clone was counted a few times. The chain couples TRBV5-1 to TRBJ2-3, with D possibly being TRBD1 or TRBD2 (5 bases each). V lost 3 bases to trimming and J lost 6 bases, with 11 bases between them. The CDR3 covers 13 residues. Germline CDR1 reads SGHRS; CDR2 reads YFSETQ. The chain's CDR3 is CASSSNWGDTQYF. The CDR3 DNA sequence: TGCGCCAGCAGCTCGAACTGGGGGGATACGCAGTATTTT.

This clone was detected a few times. The chain recombines TRBV7-6 with TRBJ2-3, with no clear D. Germline-derived CDR1 and CDR2 are SGHVS and FNYEAQ. The CDR3 is made up of 12 amino acids. Trimming stripped 5 bases from V and 3 bases from J, with 6 bases between. The CDR3 sequence: CASSLLTDTQYF. In nucleotides, the CDR3 is TGTGCCAGCAGCCTCCTAACAGATACGCAGTATTTT.

This clone was observed a few times. V is TRBV4-2 and J is TRBJ2-1, with D possibly TRBD2 on 5 matching bases. V lost 2 bases, J lost 9 bases, and 14 bases lay in between. The CDR3 loop spans 14 amino acids. The germline CDR1 and CDR2 sequences are LGHNA and YNFKEQ. CDR3 bases: TGTGCCAGCAGCCAATTTCTAGCCTGGGGTGAGCAGTTCTTC. It yields the protein CASSQFLAWGEQFF.